Below are 15 T cell receptor beta chains sequenced from a single sample in a study of T-cell reconstitution after alpha-beta-depleted transplantation in children. Study-level findings and limits: It was newly produced T cells that mostly accounted for T-cell counts and diversity one year after transplant.

These receptors' antigens are unknown. The library targeted TCRbeta and was prepared with unique molecular identifiers. Via MiXCR, TCRdb re-called the PCR reads, giving one row per CDR3 protein. The sample lists around 270,000 distinct CDR3 sequences; about 7.3% were seen once. The starting material was peripheral blood, obtained 360 days after TCRalphabeta/CD19-depleted stem cell transplant. The receptor set was obtained from a female patient aged 2 to 10 who had a stem cell transplant for Fanconi anemia, so the T cells may come from the graft donor.

The chain carries TRBV9 and TRBJ1-5, with D perhaps matching TRBD1 (5 bases). V shed 3 bases and J shed 2 bases, with 9 bases lying between them. Germline V lookup: CDR1 SGDLS, CDR2 YYNGEE. The CDR3 has 14 amino acids. The CDR3 loop reads CASSAGGGNQPQHF. The CDR3 DNA is TGTGCCAGCAGCGCTGGAGGGGGCAATCAGCCCCAGCATTTT.

The chain carries TRBV5-6 and TRBJ1-2; D is ambiguous. Germline V gene sequence: CDR1 SGHDT, CDR2 YYEEEE. This CDR3 is 14 amino acids long. With 4 bases removed from V and 4 bases from J, the gap between germline ends came to 14 bases. CDR3 DNA sequence: TGTGCCAGCAGCCCGGACCCAGGAGGCTATGGCTACACCTTC. This sequence encodes CASSPDPGGYGYTF.

This clonotype was observed a few times. The chain links TRBV3-1 to TRBJ2-7; D uncertain. Per the germline V gene, CDR1 is LGHDT and CDR2 is YNNKEL (reference sequence). CDR3 size: 12 residues. Deletions cut 1 base from V and 6 bases from J, with 7 bases between. CDR3 in amino acids: CASSQVSSEQYF. As DNA, the CDR3 is TGTGCCAGCAGCCAAGTTTCTTCCGAGCAGTACTTC.

This clonotype has just a few counts. The chain has TRBV2 and TRBJ1-4; D remains ambiguous. The CDR3 consists of 13 residues. Trimming stripped 10 bases from V and 0 bases from J, with 9 bases between. The V gene's germline CDR1 is SNHLY and CDR2 FYNNEI. The CDR3: CATNSATNEKLFF. The CDR3 DNA follows: TGTGCCACCAACAGTGCAACTAATGAAAAACTGTTTTTT. The full variable domain, its missing parts supplied by reference TRBV2 and TRBJ1-4, is EPEVTQTPSHQVTQMGQEVILRCVPISNHLYFYWYRQILGQKVEFLVSFYNNEISEKSEIFDDQFSVERPDGSNFTLKIRSTKLEDSAMYFCATNSATNEKLFFGSGTQLSVL.

The chain couples TRBV7-6 to TRBJ2-7, with D perhaps TRBD2 (7 bases). This CDR3 is 16 amino acids long. Between the trimmed V and J ends, which lost 1 base and 3 bases, there was a span of 16 bases. Germline-derived CDR1 and CDR2 are SGHVS and FNYEAQ. CDR3 in amino acids: CASSLEGGAFLYEQYF. In nucleotides, the CDR3 is TGTGCCAGCAGCTTAGAAGGGGGGGCGTTCCTCTACGAGCAGTACTTC.

There are many counts of this clonotype. V is TRBV15 and J is TRBJ2-3, with D maybe TRBD2 (5 bases). The CDR3 length is 15 residues. The germline V and J ends were trimmed by 5 bases and 4 bases, with 16 bases remaining between them. The V gene's germline CDR1 is LNHNV and CDR2 YYDKDF (reference sequence). CDR3 sequence (DNA): TGTGCCACCAGCCGGTCGGTGCTAGCTCCAGATACGCAGTATTTT. Its protein product is CATSRSVLAPDTQYF.

This clonotype was detected a few times. The chain combines TRBV6-2 or TRBV6-3 with TRBJ2-1; no firm D call. Germline CDR1 MNHEY, CDR2 SVGEGT. This CDR3 is built from 16 residues. V dropped 6 bases and J dropped 4 bases, with 19 bases sitting between them. The CDR3 loop is CASRRREKALYNEQFF. The CDR3 region has the DNA TGTGCCAGCAGGAGACGCGAAAAGGCCCTTTACAATGAGCAGTTCTTC.

The chain's CDR3 is CASSPDAYSGYTF. As DNA, the CDR3 is TGTGCCAGCAGTCCGGACGCTTATAGTGGCTACACCTTC. The chain recombines TRBV12-3 or TRBV12-4 with TRBJ1-2; unclear D gene. The ends were cut back, 5 bases at V and 7 bases at J, with 14 bases in the middle. The CDR3 runs to 13 residues.

This rearrangement joins TRBV24-1 to TRBJ2-3; D is undetermined. In germline, CDR1 is KGHDR, CDR2 SFDVKD. Trimming removed 7 bases at V and 4 bases at J, with 11 bases between. The CDR3 is 13 residues long. This chain's CDR3 is CATRDPVADTQYF. The CDR3 nucleotides read TGTGCCACCAGGGACCCGGTAGCAGATACGCAGTATTTT.

J is TRBJ2-6 and V is TRBV2; D gene uncertain. CDR1 SNHLY and CDR2 FYNNEI come from the germline V gene. The CDR3 sequence is 15 residues long. V lost 3 bases to trimming and J lost 0 bases, with 6 bases between them. The CDR3 loop reads CASSDQNSGANVLTF. The DNA for the CDR3 is TGTGCCAGCAGTGATCAGAACTCTGGGGCCAACGTCCTGACTTTC.

This clonotype was counted at least ten times. The rearrangement joins TRBV5-1 to TRBJ1-6, with D unclear. Trimming cost V 1 base and J 5 bases, with 7 bases left between them. Germline CDR1 is SGHRS and CDR2 is YFSETQ. The CDR3 spans 14 residues. CDR3 in DNA: TGCGCCAGCAGCTTGCGAGGGAATAATTCACCCCTCCACTTT. It encodes CASSLRGNNSPLHF.

This clonotype has only one observation. V and J are TRBV7-9 and TRBJ1-1; D is perhaps TRBD1 (6 bases). The CDR3 loop spans 15 amino acids. The germline V and J ends were trimmed by 3 bases and 5 bases, with 16 bases remaining between them. Germline CDR1 reads SEHNR; CDR2 reads FQNEAQ (reference sequence). The DNA for the CDR3 is TGTGCCAGCAGCTTTGTGGCGGGGGCAAGAACTGAAGCTTTCTTT. Its translation: CASSFVAGARTEAFF.

The CDR3: CASSSQGGPNTEAFF. CDR3 coding DNA: TGTGCCAGCAGTTCACAGGGGGGACCGAACACTGAAGCTTTCTTT. The chain joins TRBV2 to TRBJ1-1; 8 bases align to TRBD1. The CDR3 is made up of 15 amino acids. J lost 1 base, V lost 5 bases, and 6 bases had no gene match. Per germline, CDR1 SNHLY and CDR2 FYNNEI.

There are many counts of this clonotype. The chain recombines TRBV5-1 with TRBJ2-3; TRBD2 matches 7 bases. V was clipped by 0 bases and J by 5 bases; unmatched bases: 9. The CDR3 has 16 residues. Germline loops: CDR1 SGHRS, CDR2 YFSETQ. CDR3 amino acids: CASSLAGGSSIDTQYF. Written as DNA, the CDR3 is TGCGCCAGCAGCTTGGCGGGCGGGAGTTCGATAGATACGCAGTATTTT.

This clonotype appeared many times. V is TRBV3-1 and J is TRBJ2-1, with D maybe TRBD2 (6 bases). The CDR3 has 15 amino acids. V was clipped by 4 bases and J by 0 bases, with 10 bases between them. Germline loops: CDR1 LGHDT, CDR2 YNNKEL (reference sequence). The CDR3 region has the DNA TGTGCCAGCAGCCCGCGGGGTCCCTCCTACAATGAGCAGTTCTTC. It codes for CASSPRGPSYNEQFF.